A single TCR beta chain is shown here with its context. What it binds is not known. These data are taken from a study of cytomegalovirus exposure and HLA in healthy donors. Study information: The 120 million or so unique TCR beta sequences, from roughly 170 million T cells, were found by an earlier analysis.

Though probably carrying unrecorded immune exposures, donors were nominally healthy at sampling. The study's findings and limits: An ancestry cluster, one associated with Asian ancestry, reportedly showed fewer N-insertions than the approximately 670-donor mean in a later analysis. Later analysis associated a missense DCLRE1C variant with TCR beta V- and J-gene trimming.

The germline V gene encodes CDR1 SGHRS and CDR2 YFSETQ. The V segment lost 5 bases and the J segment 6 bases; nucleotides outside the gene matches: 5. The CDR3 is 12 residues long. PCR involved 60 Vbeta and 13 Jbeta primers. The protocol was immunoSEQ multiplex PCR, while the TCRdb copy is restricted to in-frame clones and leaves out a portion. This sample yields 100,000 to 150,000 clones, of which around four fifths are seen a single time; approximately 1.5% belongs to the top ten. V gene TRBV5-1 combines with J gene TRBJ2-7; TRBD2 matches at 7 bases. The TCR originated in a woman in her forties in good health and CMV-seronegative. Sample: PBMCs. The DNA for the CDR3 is TGCGCCAGCAGATGGGAGGGGATCGAGCAGTACTTC. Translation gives CASRWEGIEQYF.